This T cell receptor (beta chain) was recovered during a study of metastatic and nonmetastatic thyroid tumors. Study-wide background: Repertoires of blood and of tissue (tumor or nodule) from malignant and benign thyroid patients were compared.

At least ten counts were recorded for this clone. The antigen is unknown. The study, taken as a whole, reports: In blood and tumor, TCR beta diversity was reportedly significantly higher in malignant thyroid tumors than in benign nodules.

Thyroid surgery was performed in patients who had received no treatment beforehand. How the authors handled the data: To classify distant metastasis in papillary thyroid cancer, a model was built from CDR3 differences across clinicopathological groups. Using MiXCR, TCRdb re-called clones from the PCR reads. TCRdb, not the authors, supplied the V and J calls. Here the sample spans around 45,000 clones, about 16% being singletons. This CDR3 contains 14 residues. Germline V gene data show CDR1 as MDHEN and CDR2 as SYDVKM. The V end was cut by 4 bases, the J end by 4 bases, with 13 bases between. The sample was blood. The receptor's source is a female donor with papillary thyroid cancer or a benign thyroid nodule (not recorded which). Some clones in this sample may be carry-over from other donors' samples. The chain couples TRBV28 to TRBJ1-2; weak D call: TRBD1 (5 bases). Here the CDR3 DNA reads TGTGCCAGCAGTTCCCTAACAGGTTCCTATGGCTACACCTTC. It translates to CASSSLTGSYGYTF.